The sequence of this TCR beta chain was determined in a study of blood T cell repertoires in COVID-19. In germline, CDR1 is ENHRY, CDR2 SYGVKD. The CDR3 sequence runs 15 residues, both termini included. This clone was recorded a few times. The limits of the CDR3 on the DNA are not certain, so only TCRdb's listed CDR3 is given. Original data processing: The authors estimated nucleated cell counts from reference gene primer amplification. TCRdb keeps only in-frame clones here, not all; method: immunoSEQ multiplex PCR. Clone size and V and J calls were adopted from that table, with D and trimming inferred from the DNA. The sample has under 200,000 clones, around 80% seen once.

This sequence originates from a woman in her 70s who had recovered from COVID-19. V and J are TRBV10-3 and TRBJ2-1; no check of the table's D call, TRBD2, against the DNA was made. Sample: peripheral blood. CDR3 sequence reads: CAISSSGVPNNEQFF.